Here is one T cell receptor beta chain with its context. Its antigen is not identified. The authors' processing: Out-of-frame sequences were removed, leaving around 2,000,000 distinct TCRbeta sequences. TCRdb's copy holds only in-frame clones and misses some; the assay was immunoSEQ multiplex PCR. The D gene and trimming were derived from the DNA, and the V and J assignments and clone size from that table. The sample includes roughly 60,000 clones, roughly three quarters seen only once; the top ten take 0.88%. This entry is derived from a study of memory CD4+ T cells and cytomegalovirus serostatus. Regarding the study as a whole: A US-trained random forest predicted CMV serostatus with median AUC around 0.9.

Trimming stripped 5 bases from V and 3 bases from J, with 17 bases between. The CDR3 spans 15 residues. Germline loops: CDR1 SGHTA, CDR2 FQGNSA. The sort gate was single viable CD3+CD4+CD8-CD45RO+ cells for memory CD4+ T cells. This rearrangement joins TRBV7-2 to TRBJ2-7; the D call may be TRBD1 or TRBD2 (5 bases each). The sequencing input was memory CD4+ T cells from blood. This receptor was taken from an adult in good health and CMV-seronegative. CDR3 in DNA: TGTGCCAGCAGCCCTCGGGACGGAGGATACTACGAGCAGTACTTC. This sequence encodes CASSPRDGGYYEQYF.